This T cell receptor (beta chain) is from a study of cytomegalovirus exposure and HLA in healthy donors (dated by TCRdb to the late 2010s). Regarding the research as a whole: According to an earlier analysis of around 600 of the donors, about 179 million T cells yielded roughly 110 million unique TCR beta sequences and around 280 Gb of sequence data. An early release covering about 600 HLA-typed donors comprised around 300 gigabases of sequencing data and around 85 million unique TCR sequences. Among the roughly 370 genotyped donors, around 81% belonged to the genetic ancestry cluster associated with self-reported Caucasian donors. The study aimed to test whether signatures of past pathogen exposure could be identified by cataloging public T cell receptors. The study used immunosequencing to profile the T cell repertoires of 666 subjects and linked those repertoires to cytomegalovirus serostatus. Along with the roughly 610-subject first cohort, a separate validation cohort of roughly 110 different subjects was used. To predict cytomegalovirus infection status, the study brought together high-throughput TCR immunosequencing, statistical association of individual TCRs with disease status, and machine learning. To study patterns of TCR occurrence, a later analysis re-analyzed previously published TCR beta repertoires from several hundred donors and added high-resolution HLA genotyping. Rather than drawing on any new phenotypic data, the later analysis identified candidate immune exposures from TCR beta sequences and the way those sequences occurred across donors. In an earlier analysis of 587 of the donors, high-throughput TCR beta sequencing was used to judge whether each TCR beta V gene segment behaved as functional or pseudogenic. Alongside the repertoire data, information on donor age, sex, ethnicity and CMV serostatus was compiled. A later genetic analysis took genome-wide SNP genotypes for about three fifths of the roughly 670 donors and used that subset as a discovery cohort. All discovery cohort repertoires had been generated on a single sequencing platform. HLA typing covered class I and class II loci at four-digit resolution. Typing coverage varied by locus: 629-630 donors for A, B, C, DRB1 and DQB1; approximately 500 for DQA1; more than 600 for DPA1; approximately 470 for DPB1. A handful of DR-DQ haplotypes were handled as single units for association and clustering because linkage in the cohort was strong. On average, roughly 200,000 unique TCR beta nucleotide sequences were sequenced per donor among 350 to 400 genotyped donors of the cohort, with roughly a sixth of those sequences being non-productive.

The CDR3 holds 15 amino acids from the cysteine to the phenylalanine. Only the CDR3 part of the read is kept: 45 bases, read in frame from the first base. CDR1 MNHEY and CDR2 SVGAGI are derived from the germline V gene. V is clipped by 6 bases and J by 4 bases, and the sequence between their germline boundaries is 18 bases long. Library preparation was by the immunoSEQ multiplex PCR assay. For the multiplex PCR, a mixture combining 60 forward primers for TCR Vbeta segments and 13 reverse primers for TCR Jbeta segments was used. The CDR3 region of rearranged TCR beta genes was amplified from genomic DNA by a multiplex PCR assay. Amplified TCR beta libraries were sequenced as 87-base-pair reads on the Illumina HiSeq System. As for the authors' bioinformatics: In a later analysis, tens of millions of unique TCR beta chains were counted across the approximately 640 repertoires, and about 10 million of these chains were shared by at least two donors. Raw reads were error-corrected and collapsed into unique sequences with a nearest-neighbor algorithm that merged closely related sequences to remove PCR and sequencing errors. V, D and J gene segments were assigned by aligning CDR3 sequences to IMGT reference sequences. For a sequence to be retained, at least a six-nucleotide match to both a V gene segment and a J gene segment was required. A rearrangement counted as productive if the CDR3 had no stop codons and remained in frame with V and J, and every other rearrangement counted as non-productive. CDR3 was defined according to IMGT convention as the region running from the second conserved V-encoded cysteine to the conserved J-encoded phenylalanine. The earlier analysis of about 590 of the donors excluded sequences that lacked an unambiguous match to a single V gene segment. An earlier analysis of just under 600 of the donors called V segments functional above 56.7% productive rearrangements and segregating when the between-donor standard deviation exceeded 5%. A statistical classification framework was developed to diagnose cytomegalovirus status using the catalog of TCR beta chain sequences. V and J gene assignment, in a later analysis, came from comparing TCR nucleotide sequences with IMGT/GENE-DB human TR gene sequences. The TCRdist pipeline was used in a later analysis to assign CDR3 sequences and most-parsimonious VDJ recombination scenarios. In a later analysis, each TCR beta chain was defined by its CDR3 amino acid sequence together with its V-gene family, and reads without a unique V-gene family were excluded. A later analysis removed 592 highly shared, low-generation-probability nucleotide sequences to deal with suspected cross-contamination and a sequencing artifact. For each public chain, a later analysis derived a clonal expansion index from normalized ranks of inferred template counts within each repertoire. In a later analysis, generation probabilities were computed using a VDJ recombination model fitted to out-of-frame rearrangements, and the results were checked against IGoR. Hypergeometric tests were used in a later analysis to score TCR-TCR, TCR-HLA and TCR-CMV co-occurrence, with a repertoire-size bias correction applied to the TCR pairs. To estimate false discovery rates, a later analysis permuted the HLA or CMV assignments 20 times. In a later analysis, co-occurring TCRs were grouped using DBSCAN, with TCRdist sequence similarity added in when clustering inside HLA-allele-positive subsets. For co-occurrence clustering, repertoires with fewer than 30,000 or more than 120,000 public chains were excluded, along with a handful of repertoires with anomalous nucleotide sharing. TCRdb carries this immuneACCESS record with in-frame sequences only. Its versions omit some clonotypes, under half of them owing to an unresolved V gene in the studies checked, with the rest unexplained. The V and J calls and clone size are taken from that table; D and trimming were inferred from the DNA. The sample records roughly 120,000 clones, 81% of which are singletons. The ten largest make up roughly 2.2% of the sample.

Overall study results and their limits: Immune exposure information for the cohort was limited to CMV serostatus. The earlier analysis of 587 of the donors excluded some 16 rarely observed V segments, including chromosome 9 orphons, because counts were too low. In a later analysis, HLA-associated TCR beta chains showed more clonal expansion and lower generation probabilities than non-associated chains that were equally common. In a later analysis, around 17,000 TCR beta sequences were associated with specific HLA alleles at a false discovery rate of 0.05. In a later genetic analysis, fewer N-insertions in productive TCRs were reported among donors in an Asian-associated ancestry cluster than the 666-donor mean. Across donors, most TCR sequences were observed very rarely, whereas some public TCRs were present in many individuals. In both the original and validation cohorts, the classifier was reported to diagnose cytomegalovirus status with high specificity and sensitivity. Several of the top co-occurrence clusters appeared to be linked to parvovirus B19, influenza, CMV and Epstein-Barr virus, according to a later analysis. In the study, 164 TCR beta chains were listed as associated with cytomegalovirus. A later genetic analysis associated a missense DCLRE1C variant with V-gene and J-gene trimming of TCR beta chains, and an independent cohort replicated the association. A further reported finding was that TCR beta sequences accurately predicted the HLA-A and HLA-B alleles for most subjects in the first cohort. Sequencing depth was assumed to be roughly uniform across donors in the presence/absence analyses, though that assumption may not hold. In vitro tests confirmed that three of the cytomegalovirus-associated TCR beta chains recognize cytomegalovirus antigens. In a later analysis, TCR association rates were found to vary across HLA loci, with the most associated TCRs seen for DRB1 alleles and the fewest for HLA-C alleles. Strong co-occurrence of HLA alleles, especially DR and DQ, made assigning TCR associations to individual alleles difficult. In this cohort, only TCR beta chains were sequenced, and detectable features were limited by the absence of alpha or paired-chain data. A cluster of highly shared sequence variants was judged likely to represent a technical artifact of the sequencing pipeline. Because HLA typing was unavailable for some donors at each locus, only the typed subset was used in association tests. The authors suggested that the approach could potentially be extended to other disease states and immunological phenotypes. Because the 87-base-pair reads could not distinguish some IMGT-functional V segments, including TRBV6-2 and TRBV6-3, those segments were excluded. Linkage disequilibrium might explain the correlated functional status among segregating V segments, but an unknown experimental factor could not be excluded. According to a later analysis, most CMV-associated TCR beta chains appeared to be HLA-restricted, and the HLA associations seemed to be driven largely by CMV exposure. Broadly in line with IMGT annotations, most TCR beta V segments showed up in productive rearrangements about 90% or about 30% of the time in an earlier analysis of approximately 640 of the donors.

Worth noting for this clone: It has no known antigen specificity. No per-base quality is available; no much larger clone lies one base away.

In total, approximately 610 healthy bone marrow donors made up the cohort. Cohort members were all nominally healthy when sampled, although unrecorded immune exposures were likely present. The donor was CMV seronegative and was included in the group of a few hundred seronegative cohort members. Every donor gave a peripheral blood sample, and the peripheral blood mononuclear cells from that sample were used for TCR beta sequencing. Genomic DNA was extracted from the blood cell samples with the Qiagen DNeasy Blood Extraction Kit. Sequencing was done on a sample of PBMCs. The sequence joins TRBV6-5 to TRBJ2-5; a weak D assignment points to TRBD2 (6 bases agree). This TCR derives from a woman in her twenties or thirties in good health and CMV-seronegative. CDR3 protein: CASSRNSGVRETQYF. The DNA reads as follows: TGTGCCAGCAGCCGCAATTCGGGAGTCCGAGAGACCCAGTACTTC.